These 32 T cell receptor beta chains share one sample of origin, sequenced in a study of CD8 T cells in Susac syndrome. cDNA came from around 0.54 to 1 ug RNA primed by random hexamers. TCRdb reanalysed the immunoSEQ multiplex PCR reads using MiXCR and keeps one entry per CDR3 protein. The table records 130,000 or so distinct CDR3 sequences, 96% of them present only once. The source material was CD4+ T cells from PBMCs. Receptors originate from a human donor with Susac syndrome.

This chain uses TRBV20-1 with TRBJ1-5; possible D gene TRBD1, 5 bases. V gave up 3 bases and J gave up 4 bases, with 13 bases separating them. Germline values: CDR1 DFQATT, CDR2 SNEGSKA (reference sequence). The CDR3 has 14 amino acids. The CDR3, as DNA: TGCAGTGCTAGTCCCCAGGGAGGAAATCAGCCCCAGCATTTT. Protein sequence: CSASPQGGNQPQHF.

This chain uses TRBV27 with TRBJ2-2; 12 bases are a match to TRBD2. From germline, CDR1 is MNHEY and CDR2 SMNVEV (reference sequence). V was pared by 5 bases and J by 3 bases, with 1 base of the junction left unmatched. The CDR3 sequence is 15 residues long. The CDR3 is CASSRLAGDTGELFF. CDR3 nucleotides: TGTGCCAGCAGTAGACTAGCGGGAGACACCGGGGAGCTGTTTTTT.

The chain is built from TRBV20-1 and TRBJ2-1, with TRBD2 matching over 16 bases. This CDR3 contains 15 residues. V gave up 6 bases and J gave up 10 bases; unmatched junction bases: 9. CDR1 is DFQATT, CDR2 SNEGSKA, per germline (reference sequence). The CDR3 loop is CSAFGTSGRAEEQFF. The CDR3 DNA is TGCAGTGCCTTTGGGACTAGCGGGAGGGCCGAGGAGCAGTTCTTC.

The chain employs TRBV7-9 and TRBJ2-5; the match to TRBD1 covers 7 bases. With V trimmed by 4 bases and J by 1 base, 9 bases remained unmatched. This CDR3 spans 16 amino acids. The germline V gene has CDR1 SEHNR and CDR2 FQNEAQ (reference sequence). CDR3 residues: CASSSGQTRLQETQYF. In nucleotides, the CDR3 is TGTGCCAGCAGCTCGGGACAGACAAGACTCCAAGAGACCCAGTACTTC. The whole variable domain, remainder taken from reference TRBV7-9 and TRBJ2-5, is DTGVSQNPRHKITKRGQNVTFRCDPISEHNRLYWYRQTLGQGPEFLTYFQNEAQLEKSRLLSDRFSAERPKGSFSTLEIQRTEQGDSAMYLCASSSGQTRLQETQYFGPGTRLLVL.

The rearrangement joins TRBV7-3 to TRBJ2-5; weak D call: TRBD1 (6 bases). This CDR3 contains 13 residues. Germline loops: CDR1 SGHTA, CDR2 FQGTGA. The V end lost 1 base, the J end lost 3 bases, and 6 bases lay between the germline ends. CDR3 DNA sequence: TGTGCCAGCAGCTTAAACAGGGAAGAGACCCAGTACTTC. This encodes CASSLNREETQYF.

This clonotype appeared a single time. V usage is TRBV5-1 and J usage is TRBJ2-2, with 11 bases fitting TRBD1. V lost 8 bases to trimming and J lost 3 bases; unmatched junction nucleotides: 3. This CDR3 has 14 residues. Germline V gives CDR1 SGHRS, CDR2 YFSETQ. DNA for the CDR3: TGCGCCAGTGGACAGGGGGCCGACACCGGGGAGCTGTTTTTT. Its protein is CASGQGADTGELFF.

The chain has TRBV6-2 or TRBV6-3 and TRBJ2-2; unclear D gene. The germline V gene encodes CDR1 MNHEY and CDR2 SVGEGT. V was shortened by 6 bases and J by 5 bases, with 4 bases between the two germline ends. CDR3 length equals 11 residues. The CDR3 sequence: CASRWTGELFF. CDR3 coding DNA: TGTGCCAGCAGATGGACCGGGGAGCTGTTTTTT.

The chain links TRBV4-2 to TRBJ2-7; 11 bases match TRBD1. The germline CDR1 and CDR2 sequences are LGHNA and YNFKEQ. The CDR3 totals 15 residues. V shed 5 bases and J 0 bases; nucleotides not matched to a gene: 3. The CDR3 DNA sequence: TGTGCCAGCAGCACTGGGACAGGGGGCTCCTACGAGCAGTACTTC. This codes for CASSTGTGGSYEQYF.

The V gene is TRBV7-9, the J gene TRBJ2-3; 7 bases agree with TRBD1. The germline gives CDR1 SEHNR, CDR2 FQNEAQ (reference sequence). The CDR3 consists of 14 residues. Trimming took 4 bases from V and 4 from J; bases not matched to a gene: 5. CDR3 nucleotide sequence: TGTGCCAGCAGCTCGGGACAGCCCCCAGATACGCAGTATTTT. Encoded protein: CASSSGQPPDTQYF.

J is TRBJ2-7 and V is TRBV30; 9 bases match TRBD1. J was trimmed by 3 bases and V by 1 base; bases with no gene match: 4. This CDR3 is 14 amino acids long. CDR1 and CDR2 (germline): GTSNPN, SVGIG (reference sequence). CDR3 in amino acids: CAWSAGTGLYEQYF. The CDR3 nucleotides read TGTGCCTGGAGTGCCGGGACAGGGCTCTACGAGCAGTACTTC.

The chain is built from TRBV5-1 and TRBJ2-1; 8 nucleotides line up with TRBD2. Germline CDR1 SGHRS, CDR2 YFSETQ. The CDR3 spans 13 residues. The V gene end was trimmed by 7 bases and the J gene end by 10 bases; junction bases not matched to a gene: 10. The CDR3 spells CASFPRGGGEQFF. Here the CDR3 DNA reads TGCGCCAGCTTCCCCCGGGGGGGTGGCGAGCAGTTCTTC.

The chain links TRBV2 to TRBJ2-7, with D perhaps TRBD1 (5 bases). The CDR3 is made up of 13 amino acids. Trimming cost V 8 bases and J 7 bases, with 18 bases left between them. Germline V gene data show CDR1 as SNHLY and CDR2 as FYNNEI. CDR3 protein: CASGARTSQEQYF. The CDR3 coding sequence is TGTGCCAGCGGGGCCAGGACATCGCAAGAGCAGTACTTC. The full variable domain, in which reference TRBV2 and TRBJ2-7 provide the parts outside the CDR3, is EPEVTQTPSHQVTQMGQEVILRCVPISNHLYFYWYRQILGQKVEFLVSFYNNEISEKSEIFDDQFSVERPDGSNFTLKIRSTKLEDSAMYFCASGARTSQEQYFGPGTRLTVT.

CDR3: CAWSLGGLETQYF. The CDR3 bases are TGTGCCTGGAGTTTAGGGGGCCTGGAGACCCAGTACTTC. This chain connects TRBV30 to TRBJ2-5, with TRBD1 matching over 7 bases. After removal of 2 bases from V and 5 bases from J, the junction contained 5 bases not matched to a gene. Germline V gene data show CDR1 as GTSNPN and CDR2 as SVGIG (reference sequence). This CDR3 comprises 13 residues.

The chain joins TRBV7-6 to TRBJ2-7, with 7 bases aligning to TRBD2. Trimming at V came to 5 bases and at J to 6 bases, leaving 7 bases not matched to a gene. The germline gives CDR1 SGHVS, CDR2 FNYEAQ. The CDR3 extends over 13 amino acids. DNA for the CDR3: TGTGCCAGCAGCCCGGGGCGGGAGAGCGAGCAGTACTTC. Translation gives CASSPGRESEQYF.

The rearrangement links TRBV7-2 to TRBJ2-1; 8 bases agree with TRBD2. The length of the CDR3 is 14 residues. In germline, CDR1 is SGHTA, CDR2 FQGNSA. The ends lost 5 bases at V and 5 bases at J; junction bases unmatched: 5. CDR3 amino acids: CASSAGTSHNEQFF. Written as DNA, the CDR3 is TGTGCCAGCAGCGCGGGGACTAGTCACAATGAGCAGTTCTTC.

V gene TRBV5-4 combines with J gene TRBJ2-5; no clear D. Germline values: CDR1 SGHNT, CDR2 YYREEE (reference sequence). The CDR3 has 13 amino acids. V was clipped by 0 bases and J by 5 bases, with 8 bases between them. Here the CDR3 DNA reads TGTGCCAGCAGCTTGGGACTCAGCGAGACCCAGTACTTC. It encodes CASSLGLSETQYF.

The chain has TRBV7-2 and TRBJ2-7; D may be TRBD1 (6 bases). CDR1 SGHTA and CDR2 FQGNSA come from the germline V gene. The CDR3 covers 15 residues. The V gene lost 5 bases and the J gene lost 2 bases, with 16 bases spanning the gap. CDR3 sequence (DNA): TGTGCCAGCAGCCCCCGACAGGCGCTTACCTACGAGCAGTACTTC. Protein product: CASSPRQALTYEQYF.

The chain employs TRBV6-5 and TRBJ2-7, with TRBD1 as a possible D gene (6 bases). The CDR3 has 16 amino acids. The germline V and J ends were trimmed by 0 bases and 3 bases, with 15 bases remaining between them. Germline V gene data show CDR1 as MNHEY and CDR2 as SVGAGI. CDR3 sequence reads: CASSYSGAGVYYEQYF. DNA of the CDR3: TGTGCCAGCAGTTACTCGGGGGCAGGGGTCTACTACGAGCAGTACTTC.

The rearrangement joins TRBV28 to TRBJ2-7; 7 nucleotides align to TRBD1. CDR1 MDHEN and CDR2 SYDVKM come from the germline V gene. With V trimmed by 3 bases and J by 9 bases, 11 bases remained unmatched. This CDR3 has 14 amino acids. The CDR3 DNA sequence: TGTGCCAGCAGTTTGTCAGGGGGTCCAAAGGGGCAGTACTTC. This encodes CASSLSGGPKGQYF.

The chain is built from TRBV6-1 and TRBJ2-2; 8 bases match TRBD1. CDR3 length: 13 residues. Germline V CDR1 and CDR2: MNHNS, SASEGT. Trimming cost V 9 bases and J 1 base; bases outside gene matches: 1. CDR3 nucleotide sequence: TGTGCCAGTGGGACAGGGAACACCGGGGAGCTGTTTTTT. Its translation is CASGTGNTGELFF.

The chain employs TRBV6-6 and TRBJ2-7; no clear D gene. Trimming stripped 6 bases from V and 0 bases from J, with 15 bases between. The CDR3 extends over 15 amino acids. Germline CDR1 and CDR2: MNHNY and SVGAGI (reference sequence). The CDR3 loop is CASRGSKSGSYEQYF. CDR3 nucleotide sequence: TGTGCCAGCAGGGGTTCGAAGTCGGGCTCCTACGAGCAGTACTTC.

The chain combines TRBV10-3 with TRBJ2-1; TRBD1 or TRBD2 may be the D gene (5 bases each). Germline CDR1 ENHRY, CDR2 SYGVKD. Trimming shortened V by 0 bases and J by 15 bases, and 12 bases separated the two germline ends. The CDR3 loop spans 12 amino acids. DNA for the CDR3: TGTGCCATCAGTGAGTCCTCCGAGGGGTCGTTCTTC. It codes for CAISESSEGSFF.

CDR3 residues: CSVGDTGYTF. The DNA for the CDR3 is TGCAGCGTAGGGGACACGGGCTACACCTTC. The chain has TRBV29-1 and TRBJ1-2, with D maybe TRBD1 (6 bases). V dropped 6 bases and J dropped 8 bases, with 10 bases sitting between them. The CDR3 sequence is 10 residues long. CDR1 and CDR2 (germline): SQVTM, ANQGSEA.

J is TRBJ2-7 and V is TRBV30; 8 bases line up with TRBD2. Germline V gene sequence: CDR1 GTSNPN, CDR2 SVGIG (reference sequence). The V and J ends lost 5 bases and 2 bases, in that order; junction bases with no gene match: 5. This CDR3 region has 13 residues. CDR3 sequence reads: CAWGGLAPYEQYF. The CDR3 DNA is TGTGCCTGGGGTGGACTAGCTCCCTACGAGCAGTACTTC.

The V call is TRBV4-2, the J call TRBJ2-1; 7 positions match TRBD2. Unmatched junction bases numbered 5, after V lost 0 bases and J lost 15 bases. Germline CDR1 reads LGHNA; CDR2 reads YNFKEQ. CDR3 length: 12 amino acids. CDR3 nucleotides: TGTGCCAGCAGCCAAGATTCAGCGGGAAGGTTCTTC. Translation: CASSQDSAGRFF.

The chain has TRBV7-9 and TRBJ1-2; D is unresolved. The CDR3 has 13 amino acids. V lost 1 base and J lost 5, with 8 bases in between. The germline V gene has CDR1 SEHNR and CDR2 FQNEAQ (reference sequence). The CDR3 DNA is TGTGCCAGCAGCTTAGGGGTTAGTTATGGCTACACCTTC. It translates to CASSLGVSYGYTF.

The chain uses TRBV6-1 and TRBJ2-4; 12 nucleotides line up with TRBD1. This CDR3 has 18 amino acids. CDR1 and CDR2 from the germline V gene are MNHNS and SASEGT. Germline trimming cut 6 bases from V and 0 bases from J; bases unmatched to any gene: 9. The CDR3 reads CASSRGTGGRSAKNIQYF. The CDR3 DNA reads TGTGCCAGCAGCCGCGGGACAGGGGGCAGGTCAGCCAAAAACATTCAGTACTTC.

This chain uses TRBV2 with TRBJ2-5; 7 bases align to TRBD1. Germline assignment: CDR1 SNHLY and CDR2 FYNNEI. Germline trimming cut 10 bases from V and 1 base from J; bases unmatched to any gene: 9. This CDR3 has 14 residues. The CDR3 region has the DNA TGTGCCACCAATCGGGACAGAACCCAAGAGACCCAGTACTTC. Its translation: CATNRDRTQETQYF.

The chain uses TRBV29-1 and TRBJ2-7; the D is unclear. V lost 4 bases and J lost 2, with 15 bases in between. Per germline, CDR1 SQVTM and CDR2 ANQGSEA. The CDR3 sequence is 14 residues long. The CDR3, as DNA: TGCAGCGTTGTTCTAAGGGTGGCCCCCTACGAGCAGTACTTC. It specifies CSVVLRVAPYEQYF.

DNA of the CDR3: TGTGCCACCAGCAGAGATTTCGGTCCGCAAGAGACCCAGTACTTC. Translated, it gives CATSRDFGPQETQYF. This rearrangement joins TRBV15 to TRBJ2-5; D is uncertain. The CDR3 consists of 15 residues. V gave up 0 bases and J gave up 2 bases, with 10 bases separating them. Germline assignment: CDR1 LNHNV and CDR2 YYDKDF (reference sequence).

This rearrangement joins TRBV4-3 to TRBJ2-1; a possible D gene is TRBD2 (5 bases). Germline V CDR1 and CDR2: LGHNA, YSLEER. V lost 0 bases and J 5 bases, leaving 14 bases between the germline ends. There are 16 residues in the CDR3. CDR3 in DNA: TGCGCCAGCAGCCAAGATGGTAGCCCGAGGGACAATGAGCAGTTCTTC. Residues: CASSQDGSPRDNEQFF.

The chain couples TRBV30 to TRBJ1-5; maybe TRBD1 (5 bases). Germline values: CDR1 GTSNPN, CDR2 SVGIG (reference sequence). This CDR3 spans 13 amino acids. V dropped 2 bases and J dropped 1 base, with 6 bases sitting between them. Here the CDR3 reads CAWSWDSNQPQHF. The CDR3, as DNA: TGTGCCTGGAGTTGGGACAGCAATCAGCCCCAGCATTTT.